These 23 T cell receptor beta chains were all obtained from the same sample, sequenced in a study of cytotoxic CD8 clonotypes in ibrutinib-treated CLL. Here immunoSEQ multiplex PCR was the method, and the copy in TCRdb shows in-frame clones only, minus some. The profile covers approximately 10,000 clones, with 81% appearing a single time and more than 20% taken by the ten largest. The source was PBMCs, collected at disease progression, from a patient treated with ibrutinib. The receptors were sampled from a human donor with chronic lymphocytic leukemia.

CDR3 nucleotide sequence: TGCGCCAGCAGCGGGGGAGAACTAGCGGGAGTCAATGAGCAGTTCTTC. Translated: CASSGGELAGVNEQFF. The V and J genes are TRBV5-1 and TRBJ2-1; 11 bases are a match to TRBD2. V was pared by 4 bases and J by 6 bases, with 9 bases of the junction left unmatched. The CDR3 covers 16 residues. Looked up from germline, CDR1 is SGHRS and CDR2 is YFSETQ.

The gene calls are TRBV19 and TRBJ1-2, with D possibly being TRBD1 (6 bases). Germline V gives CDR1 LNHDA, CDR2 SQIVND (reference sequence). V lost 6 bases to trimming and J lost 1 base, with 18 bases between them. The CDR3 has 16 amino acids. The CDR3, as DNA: TGTGCCAGTAGGAACCCGGGACAACACGTTAACTATGGCTACACCTTC. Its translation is CASRNPGQHVNYGYTF.

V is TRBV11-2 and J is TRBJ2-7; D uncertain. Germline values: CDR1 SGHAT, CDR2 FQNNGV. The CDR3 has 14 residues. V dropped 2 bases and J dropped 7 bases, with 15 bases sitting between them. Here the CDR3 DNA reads TGTGCCAGCAGCTTACAATTGGAGATGGGGGAGCAGTACTTC. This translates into CASSLQLEMGEQYF.

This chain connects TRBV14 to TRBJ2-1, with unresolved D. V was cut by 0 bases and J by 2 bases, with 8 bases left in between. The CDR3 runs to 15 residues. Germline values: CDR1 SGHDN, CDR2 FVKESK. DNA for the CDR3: TGTGCCAGCAGCCAAGATGAGAGAACCTACAATGAGCAGTTCTTC. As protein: CASSQDERTYNEQFF.

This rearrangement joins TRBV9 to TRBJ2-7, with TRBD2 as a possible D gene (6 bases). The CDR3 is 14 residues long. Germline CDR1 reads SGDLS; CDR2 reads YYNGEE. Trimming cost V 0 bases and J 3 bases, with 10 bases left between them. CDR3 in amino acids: CASSVGGDHYEQYF. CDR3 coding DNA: TGTGCCAGCAGCGTAGGCGGGGACCACTACGAGCAGTACTTC.

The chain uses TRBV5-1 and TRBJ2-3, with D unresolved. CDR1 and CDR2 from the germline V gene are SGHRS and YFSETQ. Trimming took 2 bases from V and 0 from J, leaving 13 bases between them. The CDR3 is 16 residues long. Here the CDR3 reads CASSFGSWSSTDTQYF. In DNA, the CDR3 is TGCGCCAGCAGCTTTGGGTCATGGTCAAGCACAGATACGCAGTATTTT.

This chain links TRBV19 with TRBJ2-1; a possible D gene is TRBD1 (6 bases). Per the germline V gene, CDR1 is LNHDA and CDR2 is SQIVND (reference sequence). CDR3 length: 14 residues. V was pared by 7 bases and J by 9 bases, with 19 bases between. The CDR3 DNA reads TGTGCCAGTACCGACCGGGCTAGCAGGGGTGAGCAGTTCTTC. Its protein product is CASTDRASRGEQFF.

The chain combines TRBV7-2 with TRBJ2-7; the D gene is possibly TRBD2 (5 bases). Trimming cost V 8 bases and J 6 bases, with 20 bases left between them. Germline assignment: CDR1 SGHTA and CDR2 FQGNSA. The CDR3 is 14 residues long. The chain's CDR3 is CASGLAIQRGEQYF. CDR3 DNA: TGTGCCAGCGGTTTAGCGATACAGAGAGGCGAGCAGTACTTC.

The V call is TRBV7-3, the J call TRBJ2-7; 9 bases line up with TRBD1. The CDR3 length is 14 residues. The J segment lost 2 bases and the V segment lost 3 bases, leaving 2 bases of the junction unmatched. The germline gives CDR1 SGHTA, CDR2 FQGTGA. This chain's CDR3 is CASSFGQGPYEQYF. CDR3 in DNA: TGTGCCAGCAGCTTCGGACAGGGGCCCTACGAGCAGTACTTC.

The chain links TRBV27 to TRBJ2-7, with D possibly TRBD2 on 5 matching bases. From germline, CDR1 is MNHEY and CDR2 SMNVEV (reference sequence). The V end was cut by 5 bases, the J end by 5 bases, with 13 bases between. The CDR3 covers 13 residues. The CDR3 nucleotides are TGTGCCAGCAGTCCCTTCGACGGGGACGAGCAGTACTTC. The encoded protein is CASSPFDGDEQYF.

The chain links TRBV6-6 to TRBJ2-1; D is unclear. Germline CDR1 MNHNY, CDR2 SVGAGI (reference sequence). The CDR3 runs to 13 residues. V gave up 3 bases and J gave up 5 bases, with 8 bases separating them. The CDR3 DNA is TGTGCCAGCAGTTATCTTCCCGACAATGAGCAGTTCTTC. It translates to CASSYLPDNEQFF.

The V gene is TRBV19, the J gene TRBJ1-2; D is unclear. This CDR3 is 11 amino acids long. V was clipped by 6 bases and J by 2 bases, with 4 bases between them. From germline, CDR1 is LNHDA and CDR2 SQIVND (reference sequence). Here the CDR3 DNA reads TGTGCCAGTAGGGCAAACTATGGCTACACCTTC. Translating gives CASRANYGYTF. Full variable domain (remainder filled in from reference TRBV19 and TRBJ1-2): DGGITQSPKYLFRKEGQNVTLSCEQNLNHDAMYWYRQDPGQGLRLIYYSQIVNDFQKGDIAEGYSVSREKKESFPLTVTSAQKNPTAFYLCASRANYGYTFGSGTRLTVV.

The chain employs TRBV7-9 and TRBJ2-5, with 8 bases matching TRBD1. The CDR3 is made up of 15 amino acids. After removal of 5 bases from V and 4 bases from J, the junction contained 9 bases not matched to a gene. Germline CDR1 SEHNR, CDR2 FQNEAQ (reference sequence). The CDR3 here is CASSPRTGSGETQYF. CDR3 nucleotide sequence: TGTGCCAGCAGCCCACGGACAGGGTCGGGAGAGACCCAGTACTTC.

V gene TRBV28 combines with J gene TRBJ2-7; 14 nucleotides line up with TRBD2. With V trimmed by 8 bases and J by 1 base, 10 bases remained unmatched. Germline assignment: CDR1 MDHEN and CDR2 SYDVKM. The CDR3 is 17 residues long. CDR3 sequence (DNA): TGTGCCAGCGACCCGGGACTAGCGGGAGTCAGTTCCTACGAGCAGTACTTC. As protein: CASDPGLAGVSSYEQYF. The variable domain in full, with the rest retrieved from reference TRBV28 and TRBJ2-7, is DVKVTQSSRYLVKRTGEKVFLECVQDMDHENMFWYRQDPGLGLRLIYFSYDVKMKEKGDIPEGYSVSREKKERFSLILESASTNQTSMYLCASDPGLAGVSSYEQYFGPGTRLTVT.

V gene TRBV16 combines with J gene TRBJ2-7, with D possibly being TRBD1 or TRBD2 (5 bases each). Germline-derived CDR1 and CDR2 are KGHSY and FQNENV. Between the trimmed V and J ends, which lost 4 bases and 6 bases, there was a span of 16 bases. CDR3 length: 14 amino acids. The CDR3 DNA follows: TGTGCCAGCAGCCCGGGACCAGGGCGTTTCGAGCAGTACTTC. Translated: CASSPGPGRFEQYF.

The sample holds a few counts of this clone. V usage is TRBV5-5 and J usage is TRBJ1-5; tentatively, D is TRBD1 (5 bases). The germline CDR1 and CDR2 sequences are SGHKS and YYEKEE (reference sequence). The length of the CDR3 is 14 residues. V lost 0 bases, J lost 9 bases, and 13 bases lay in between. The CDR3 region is CASSLGDSFAPQHF. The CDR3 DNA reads TGTGCCAGCAGCTTGGGGGACTCCTTCGCGCCCCAGCATTTT.

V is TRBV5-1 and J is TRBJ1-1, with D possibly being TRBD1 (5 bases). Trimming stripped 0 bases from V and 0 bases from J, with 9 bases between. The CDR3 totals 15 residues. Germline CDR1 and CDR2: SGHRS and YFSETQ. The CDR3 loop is CASSLDAGLNTEAFF. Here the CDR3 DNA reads TGCGCCAGCAGCTTGGATGCAGGGTTGAACACTGAAGCTTTCTTT.

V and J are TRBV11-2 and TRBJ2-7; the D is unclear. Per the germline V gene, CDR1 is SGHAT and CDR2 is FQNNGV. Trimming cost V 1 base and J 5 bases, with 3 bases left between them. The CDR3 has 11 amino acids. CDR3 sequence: CASSLVNEQYF. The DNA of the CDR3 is TGTGCCAGCAGCTTAGTCAACGAGCAGTACTTC.

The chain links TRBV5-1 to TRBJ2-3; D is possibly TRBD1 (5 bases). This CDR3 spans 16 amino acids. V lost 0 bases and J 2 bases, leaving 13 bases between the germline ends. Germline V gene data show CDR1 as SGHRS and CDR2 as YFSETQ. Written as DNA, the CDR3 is TGCGCCAGCAGCTTGGTGGTGCGGACAACCACAGATACGCAGTATTTT. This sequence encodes CASSLVVRTTTDTQYF.

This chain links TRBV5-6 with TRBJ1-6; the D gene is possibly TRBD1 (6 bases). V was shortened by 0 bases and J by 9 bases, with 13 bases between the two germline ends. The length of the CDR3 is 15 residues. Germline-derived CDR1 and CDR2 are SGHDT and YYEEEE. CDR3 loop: CASSLVGDTISPLHF. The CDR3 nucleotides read TGTGCCAGCAGCTTGGTTGGGGACACGATTTCACCCCTCCACTTT.

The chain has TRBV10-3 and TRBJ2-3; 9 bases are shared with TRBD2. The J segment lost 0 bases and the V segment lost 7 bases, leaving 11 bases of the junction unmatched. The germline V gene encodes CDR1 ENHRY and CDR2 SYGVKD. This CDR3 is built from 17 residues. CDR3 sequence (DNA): TGTGCCATCAATCCGGGACTAGCCCTTGGGAGCACAGATACGCAGTATTTT. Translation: CAINPGLALGSTDTQYF.

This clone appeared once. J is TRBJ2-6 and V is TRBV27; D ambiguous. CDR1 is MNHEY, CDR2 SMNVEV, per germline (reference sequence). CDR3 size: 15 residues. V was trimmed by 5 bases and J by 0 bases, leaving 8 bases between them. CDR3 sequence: CASSLIRSGANVLTF. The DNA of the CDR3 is TGTGCCAGCAGTCTAATTCGCTCTGGGGCCAACGTCCTGACTTTC.

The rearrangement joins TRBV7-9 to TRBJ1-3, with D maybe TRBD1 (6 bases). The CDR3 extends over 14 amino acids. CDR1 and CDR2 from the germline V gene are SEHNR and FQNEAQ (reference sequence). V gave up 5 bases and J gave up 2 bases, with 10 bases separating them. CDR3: CASSLNRAGNTIYF. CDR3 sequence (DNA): TGTGCCAGCAGCCTAAACAGGGCTGGAAACACCATATATTTT.